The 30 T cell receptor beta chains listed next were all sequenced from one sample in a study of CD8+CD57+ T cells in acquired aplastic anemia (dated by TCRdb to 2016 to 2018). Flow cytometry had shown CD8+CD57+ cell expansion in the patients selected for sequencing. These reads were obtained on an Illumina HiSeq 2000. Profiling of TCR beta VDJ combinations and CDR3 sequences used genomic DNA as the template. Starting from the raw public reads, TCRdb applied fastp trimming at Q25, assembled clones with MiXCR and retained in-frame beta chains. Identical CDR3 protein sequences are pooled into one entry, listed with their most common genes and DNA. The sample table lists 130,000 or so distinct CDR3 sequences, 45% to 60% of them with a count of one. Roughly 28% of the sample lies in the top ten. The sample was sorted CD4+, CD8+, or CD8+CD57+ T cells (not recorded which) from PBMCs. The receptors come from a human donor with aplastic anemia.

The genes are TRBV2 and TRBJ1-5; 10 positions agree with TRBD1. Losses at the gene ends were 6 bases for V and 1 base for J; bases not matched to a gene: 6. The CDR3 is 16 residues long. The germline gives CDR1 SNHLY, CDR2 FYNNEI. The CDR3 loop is CASRRDRGWSNQPQHF. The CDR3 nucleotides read TGTGCCAGCAGGAGGGACAGGGGTTGGAGCAATCAGCCCCAGCATTTT.

CDR3 region: CASSPGGIGHEQYF. The CDR3 DNA reads TGCGCCAGCAGCCCTGGTGGTATTGGCCACGAGCAGTACTTC. The chain links TRBV5-1 to TRBJ2-7, with unresolved D. Trimming cost V 4 bases and J 5 bases, with 16 bases left between them. The CDR3 covers 14 residues. Germline V CDR1 and CDR2: SGHRS, YFSETQ.

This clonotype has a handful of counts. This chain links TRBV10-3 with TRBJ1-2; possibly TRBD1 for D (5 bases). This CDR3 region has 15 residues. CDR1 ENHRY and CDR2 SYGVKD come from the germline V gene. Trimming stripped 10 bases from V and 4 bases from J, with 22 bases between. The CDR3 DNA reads TGTGCCAGCACCGCCAGGGTCGAAGAGACCTATGGCTACACCTTC. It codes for CASTARVEETYGYTF.

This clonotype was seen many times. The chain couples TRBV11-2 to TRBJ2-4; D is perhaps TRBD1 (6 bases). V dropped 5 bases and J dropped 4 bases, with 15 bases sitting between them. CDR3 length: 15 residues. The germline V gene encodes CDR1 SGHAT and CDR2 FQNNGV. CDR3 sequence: CASSGWDIHKNIQYF. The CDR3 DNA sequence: TGTGCCAGCAGCGGGTGGGACATACATAAAAACATTCAGTACTTC.

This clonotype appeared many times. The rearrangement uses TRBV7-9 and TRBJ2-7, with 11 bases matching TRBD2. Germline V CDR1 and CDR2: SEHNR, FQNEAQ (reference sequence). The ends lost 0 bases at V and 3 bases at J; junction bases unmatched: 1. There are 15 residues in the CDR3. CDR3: CASSLAGTSGYEQYF. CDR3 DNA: TGTGCCAGCAGCTTAGCGGGGACTAGCGGCTACGAGCAGTACTTC.

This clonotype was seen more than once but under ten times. This chain's CDR3 is CATSSPWDRGFNYGYTF. The CDR3 coding sequence is TGTGCCACCAGCAGTCCTTGGGACAGGGGTTTTAACTATGGCTACACCTTC. This rearrangement joins TRBV15 to TRBJ1-2, with 10 positions matching TRBD1. The CDR3 covers 17 residues. Germline V CDR1 and CDR2: LNHNV, YYDKDF (reference sequence). With V trimmed by 3 bases and J by 1 base, 8 bases remained unmatched.

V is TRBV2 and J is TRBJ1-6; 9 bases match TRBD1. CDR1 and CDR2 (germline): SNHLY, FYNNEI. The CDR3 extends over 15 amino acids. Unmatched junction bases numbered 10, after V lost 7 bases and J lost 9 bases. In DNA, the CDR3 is TGTGCCAGCAATGCTGGGACAGGGAGTAGTTCACCCCTCCACTTT. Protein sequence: CASNAGTGSSSPLHF. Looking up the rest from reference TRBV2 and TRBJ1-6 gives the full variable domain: EPEVTQTPSHQVTQMGQEVILRCVPISNHLYFYWYRQILGQKVEFLVSFYNNEISEKSEIFDDQFSVERPDGSNFTLKIRSTKLEDSAMYFCASNAGTGSSSPLHFGNGTRLTVT.

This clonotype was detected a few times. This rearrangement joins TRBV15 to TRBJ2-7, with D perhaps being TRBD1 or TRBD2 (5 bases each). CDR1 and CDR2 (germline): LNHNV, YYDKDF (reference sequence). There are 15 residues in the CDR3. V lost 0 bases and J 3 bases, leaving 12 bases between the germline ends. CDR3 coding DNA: TGTGCCACCAGCAGAGATCGGGGCATGAGCTACGAGCAGTACTTC. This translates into CATSRDRGMSYEQYF.

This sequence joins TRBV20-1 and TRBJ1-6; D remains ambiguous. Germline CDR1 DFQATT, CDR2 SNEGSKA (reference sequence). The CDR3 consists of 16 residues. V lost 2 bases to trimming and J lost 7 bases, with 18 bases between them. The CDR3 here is CSARTWGGSGNSPLHF. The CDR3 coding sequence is TGCAGTGCTAGAACCTGGGGAGGGTCCGGGAATTCACCCCTCCACTTT.

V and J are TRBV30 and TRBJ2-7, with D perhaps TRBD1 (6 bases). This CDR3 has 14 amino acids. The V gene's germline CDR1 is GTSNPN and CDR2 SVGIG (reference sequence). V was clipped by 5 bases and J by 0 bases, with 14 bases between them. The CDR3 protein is CAWGGWTVSYEQYF. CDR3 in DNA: TGTGCCTGGGGTGGCTGGACAGTCTCCTACGAGCAGTACTTC.

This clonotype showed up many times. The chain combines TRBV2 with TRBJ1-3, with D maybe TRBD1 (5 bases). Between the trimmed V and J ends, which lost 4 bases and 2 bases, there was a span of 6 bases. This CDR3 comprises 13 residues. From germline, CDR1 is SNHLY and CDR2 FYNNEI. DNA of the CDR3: TGTGCCAGCAGTGGCAGGGCTGGAAACACCATATATTTT. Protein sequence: CASSGRAGNTIYF.

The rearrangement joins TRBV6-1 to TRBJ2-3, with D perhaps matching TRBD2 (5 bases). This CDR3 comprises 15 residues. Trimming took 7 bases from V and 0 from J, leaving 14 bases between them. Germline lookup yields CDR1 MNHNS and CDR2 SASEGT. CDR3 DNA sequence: TGTGCCAGCATTCTAGCCCGGCTTAGCACAGATACGCAGTATTTT. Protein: CASILARLSTDTQYF.

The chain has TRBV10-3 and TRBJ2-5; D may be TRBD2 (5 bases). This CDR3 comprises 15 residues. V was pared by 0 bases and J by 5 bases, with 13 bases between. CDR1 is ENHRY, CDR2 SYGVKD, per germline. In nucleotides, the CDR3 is TGTGCCATCAGTGAGTCCGAGGGTTGGAGGGAGACCCAGTACTTC. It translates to CAISESEGWRETQYF.

The CDR3 loop reads CSASPGTGIGSEQFF. The DNA for the CDR3 is TGCAGTGCTAGTCCCGGGACAGGGATAGGTAGTGAGCAGTTCTTC. The chain recombines TRBV20-1 with TRBJ2-1, with 9 bases identical to TRBD1. Germline assignment: CDR1 DFQATT and CDR2 SNEGSKA (reference sequence). This CDR3 spans 15 amino acids. The V and J ends lost 3 bases and 9 bases, in that order; junction bases with no gene match: 12.

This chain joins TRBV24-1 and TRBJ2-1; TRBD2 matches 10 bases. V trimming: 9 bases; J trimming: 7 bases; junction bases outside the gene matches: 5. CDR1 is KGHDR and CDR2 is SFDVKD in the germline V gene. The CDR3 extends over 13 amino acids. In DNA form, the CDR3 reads TGTGCCACCGGCGGGACTAGCGCAAATGAGCAGTTCTTC. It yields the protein CATGGTSANEQFF.

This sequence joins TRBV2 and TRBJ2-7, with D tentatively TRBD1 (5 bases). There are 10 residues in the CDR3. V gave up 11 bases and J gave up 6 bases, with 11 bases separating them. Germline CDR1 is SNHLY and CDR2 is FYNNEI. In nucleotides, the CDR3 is TGTGCCGGTAGGGGCGTCGAGCAGTACTTC. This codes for CAGRGVEQYF.

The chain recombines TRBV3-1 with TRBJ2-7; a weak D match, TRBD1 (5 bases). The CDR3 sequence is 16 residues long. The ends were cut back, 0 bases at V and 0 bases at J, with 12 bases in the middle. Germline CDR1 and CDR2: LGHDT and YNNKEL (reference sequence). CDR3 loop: CASSQEGQGLSYEQYF. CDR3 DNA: TGTGCCAGCAGCCAAGAGGGCCAGGGCCTCTCCTACGAGCAGTACTTC.

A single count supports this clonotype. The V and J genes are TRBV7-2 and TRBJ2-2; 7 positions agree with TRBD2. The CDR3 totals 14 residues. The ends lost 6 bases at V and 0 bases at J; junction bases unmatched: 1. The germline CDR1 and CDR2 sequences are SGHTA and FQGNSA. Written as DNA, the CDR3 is TGTGCCAGCAGGGGGGGGGCGAACACCGGGGAGCTGTTTTTT. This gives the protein CASRGGANTGELFF.

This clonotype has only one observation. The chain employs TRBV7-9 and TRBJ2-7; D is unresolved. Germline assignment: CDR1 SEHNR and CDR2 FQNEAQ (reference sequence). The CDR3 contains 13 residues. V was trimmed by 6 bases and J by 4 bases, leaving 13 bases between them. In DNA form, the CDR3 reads TGTGCCAGCAGTTATGGGGTGGGTTACGAGCAGTACTTC. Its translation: CASSYGVGYEQYF.

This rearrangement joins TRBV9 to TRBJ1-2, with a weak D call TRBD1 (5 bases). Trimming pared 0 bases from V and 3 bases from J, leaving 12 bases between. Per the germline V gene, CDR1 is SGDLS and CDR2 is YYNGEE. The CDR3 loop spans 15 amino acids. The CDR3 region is CASSVGGRADYGYTF. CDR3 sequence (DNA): TGTGCCAGCAGCGTAGGGGGCAGGGCGGACTATGGCTACACCTTC. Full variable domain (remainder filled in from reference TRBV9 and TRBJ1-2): DSGVTQTPKHLITATGQRVTLRCSPRSGDLSVYWYQQSLDQGLQFLIQYYNGEERAKGNILERFSAQQFPDLHSELNLSSLELGDSALYFCASSVGGRADYGYTFGSGTRLTVV.

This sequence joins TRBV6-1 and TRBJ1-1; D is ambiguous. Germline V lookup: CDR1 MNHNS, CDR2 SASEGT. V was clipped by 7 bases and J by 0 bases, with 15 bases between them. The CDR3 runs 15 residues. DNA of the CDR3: TGTGCCAGCAAAAACTCCGGACGGCTGAACACTGAAGCTTTCTTT. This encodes CASKNSGRLNTEAFF.

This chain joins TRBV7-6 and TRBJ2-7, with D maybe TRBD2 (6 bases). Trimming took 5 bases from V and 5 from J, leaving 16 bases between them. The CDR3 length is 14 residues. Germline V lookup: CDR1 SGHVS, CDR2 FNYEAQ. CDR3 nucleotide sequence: TGTGCCAGCAGCCTCGGGACTCCTAAAAACGAGCAGTACTTC. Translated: CASSLGTPKNEQYF.

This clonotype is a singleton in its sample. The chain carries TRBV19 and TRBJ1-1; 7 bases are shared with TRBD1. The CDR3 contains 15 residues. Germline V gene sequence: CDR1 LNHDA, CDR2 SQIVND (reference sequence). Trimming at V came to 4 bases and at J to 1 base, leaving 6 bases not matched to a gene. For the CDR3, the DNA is TGTGCCAGTAGTAGCGAGGGGGCGACGAACACTGAAGCTTTCTTT. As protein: CASSSEGATNTEAFF.

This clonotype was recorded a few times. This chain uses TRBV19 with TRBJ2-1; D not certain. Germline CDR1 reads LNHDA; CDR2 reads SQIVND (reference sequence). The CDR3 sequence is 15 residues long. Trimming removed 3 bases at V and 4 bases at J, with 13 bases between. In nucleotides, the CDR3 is TGTGCCAGTAGTATTAACTCCGACCGATACAATGAGCAGTTCTTC. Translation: CASSINSDRYNEQFF.

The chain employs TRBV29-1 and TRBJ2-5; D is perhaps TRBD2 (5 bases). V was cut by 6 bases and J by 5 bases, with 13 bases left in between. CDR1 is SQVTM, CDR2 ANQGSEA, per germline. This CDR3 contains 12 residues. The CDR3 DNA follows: TGCAGCGTCATGAAACCGGGGGAGACCCAGTACTTC. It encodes CSVMKPGETQYF.

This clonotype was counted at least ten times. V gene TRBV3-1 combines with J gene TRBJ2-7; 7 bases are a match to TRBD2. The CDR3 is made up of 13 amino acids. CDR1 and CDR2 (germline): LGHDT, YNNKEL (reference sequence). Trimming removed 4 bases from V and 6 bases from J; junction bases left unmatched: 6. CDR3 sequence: CASSRTASGEQYF. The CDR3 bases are TGTGCCAGCAGCCGTACGGCTAGCGGCGAGCAGTACTTC.

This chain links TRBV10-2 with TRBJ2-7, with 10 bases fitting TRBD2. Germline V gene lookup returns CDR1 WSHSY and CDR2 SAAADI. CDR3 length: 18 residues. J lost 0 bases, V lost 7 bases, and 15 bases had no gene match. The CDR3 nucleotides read TGCGCCAGCAAGGTTAGCGGGGGGTCGGATTATAGCTCCTACGAGCAGTACTTC. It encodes CASKVSGGSDYSSYEQYF.

DNA of the CDR3: TGTGCCAGCAGCAAGGGATTTTGGGAGACCCAGTACTTC. Amino acids: CASSKGFWETQYF. The J gene is TRBJ2-5, the V gene TRBV7-9; D remains ambiguous. V lost 5 bases and J lost 5, with 12 bases in between. CDR1 SEHNR and CDR2 FQNEAQ come from the germline V gene (reference sequence). This CDR3 is built from 13 residues. The full variable domain, rest sourced from reference TRBV7-9 and TRBJ2-5, is DTGVSQNPRHKITKRGQNVTFRCDPISEHNRLYWYRQTLGQGPEFLTYFQNEAQLEKSRLLSDRFSAERPKGSFSTLEIQRTEQGDSAMYLCASSKGFWETQYFGPGTRLLVL.

CDR3 nucleotide sequence: TGTGCCAGCAGCGTCGGACAGGGTGGTGCCTATGGCTACACCTTC. Its protein product is CASSVGQGGAYGYTF. The genes are TRBV9 and TRBJ1-2; 8 positions match TRBD1. This CDR3 has 15 residues. Germline trimming cut 2 bases from V and 4 bases from J; bases unmatched to any gene: 7. Germline V lookup: CDR1 SGDLS, CDR2 YYNGEE.

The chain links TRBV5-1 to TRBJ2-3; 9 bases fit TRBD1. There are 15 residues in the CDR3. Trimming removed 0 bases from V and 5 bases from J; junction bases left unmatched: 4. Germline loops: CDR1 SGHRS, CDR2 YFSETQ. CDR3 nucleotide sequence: TGCGCCAGCAGCTTGGCACAGGGGGCAATAGATACGCAGTATTTT. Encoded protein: CASSLAQGAIDTQYF.